This T cell receptor (beta chain) originates from a study of post-analysis software for immune sequencing data. Study results and caveats: When patients were compared with controls, roughly five TRBV segments were more frequent, TRBV5-6, TRBV5-1 and TRBV20-1 among them. Samples prepared in the same batch strongly co-clustered by F measure. Normalized Chao1 diversity in multiple sclerosis patients fell significantly below that of controls.

cDNA libraries for TCR beta contained unique molecular identifiers. MiXCR was run by TCRdb on the PCR reads, yielding one entry per CDR3 protein. The repertoire holds more than 450,000 distinct CDR3 sequences, with around 34% as singletons. V was pared by 1 base and J by 3 bases, with 7 bases between. The length of the CDR3 is 14 residues. At least ten counts were recorded for this clonotype. Its antigen is not known. The sequenced material came from blood. The TCR was taken from a girl aged 2-17 years with multiple sclerosis. The chain recombines TRBV12-3 or TRBV12-4 with TRBJ1-5; D is perhaps TRBD1 (5 bases). The chain's CDR3 is CASSLGGDNQPQHF. In DNA form, the CDR3 reads TGTGCCAGCAGTTTAGGAGGGGACAATCAGCCCCAGCATTTT.